Listed below are T cell receptor beta chains from one sample, sequenced in a study of T cells after yellow fever vaccination. MiXCR, applied by TCRdb to the 5' RACE reads, yields one record per CDR3 protein. The sample holds 100,000 to 150,000 distinct CDR3 sequences, approximately 16% seen once. Sample: CD8+ T cells sorted from PBMCs, taken 5 days after the yellow fever booster vaccination. These receptors all come from a man between 18 and 35 years old who received the YFV17D yellow fever vaccine. The CDR3 runs from the conserved cysteine through the conserved F or W. Each record gives: clone size, V gene, D gene, J gene, CDR3 DNA, CDR3 protein. The D gene is left open where the match is weak. The size entry is marked missing in some rows and otherwise reads once, few, many or a size class.

>few|TRBV21-1|-|TRBJ1-1
TGTGCCAGCAACCTAACCGTCACTTTTGAAGCTTTCTTT
CASNLTVTFEAFF
>-|TRBV6-5|TRBD2|TRBJ2-2
TGTGCCAGCAGTTACTCCGGGGGGGGAACCGGGGAGCTGTTTTTT
CASSYSGGGTGELFF
>-|TRBV7-9|-|TRBJ1-2
TGTGCCAGCAGCTTCGGGGCCCACCCCTATGGCTACACCTTC
CASSFGAHPYGYTF
>-|TRBV14|TRBD1|TRBJ1-6
TGTGCCAGCAGCCAGCGACCAGGGGGCCATAATTCACCCCTCCACTTT
CASSQRPGGHNSPLHF
>-|TRBV7-8|TRBD2|TRBJ2-3
TGTGCCAGCAGCCCCCCGGGGCTAGCGGGAGATACGCAGTATTTT
CASSPPGLAGDTQYF
>-|TRBV3-1|-|TRBJ1-2
TGTGCCAGCAGCCAAGATCCCCCCATCGCTCCGATAGGTGGCTACACCTTC
CASSQDPPIAPIGGYTF
>-|TRBV10-3|TRBD1|TRBJ2-3
TGTGCCATCAGCGCGGGACAGGGCACAGATACGCAGTATTTT
CAISAGQGTDTQYF
>-|TRBV14|-|TRBJ2-4
TGTGCCAGCAGCCAAACTGTTCGGGGGCGGGGAGACATTCAGTACTTC
CASSQTVRGRGDIQYF
>few|TRBV7-2|-|TRBJ2-7
TGTGCCAGCAGCCCTTATGGCGAGCAGTACTTC
CASSPYGEQYF
>few|TRBV4-1|TRBD2|TRBJ2-3
TGCGCCAGCAGCCAAGTTAGCGGGGGGATGAGTACAGATACGCAGTATTTT
CASSQVSGGMSTDTQYF
>-|TRBV24-1|TRBD2|TRBJ2-1
TGTGCCACCAGTGGTGCCGGGACTAGCTCCTACAATGAGCAGTTCTTC
CATSGAGTSSYNEQFF
>many|TRBV15|TRBD1|TRBJ2-7
TGTGCCACCAGCGGGGGACAGGGGGCTTCATTCAACGAGCAGTACTTC
CATSGGQGASFNEQYF
>-|TRBV28|TRBD1|TRBJ2-5
TGTGCCAGCAGCATACTTCAGGGGGCGGTGGAGACCCAGTACTTC
CASSILQGAVETQYF
>few|TRBV19|-|TRBJ2-7
TGTGCCAGTAGTATCTTTCAGTCCTACGAGCAGTACTTC
CASSIFQSYEQYF
>few|TRBV9|-|TRBJ2-1
TGTGCCAGCAGCGGGACAAAAGAGCAGTTCTTC
CASSGTKEQFF
>-|TRBV10-3|-|TRBJ2-3
TGTGCCATCAGTGAGTCGGTCATAAACACAGATACGCAGTATTTT
CAISESVINTDTQYF
>few|TRBV5-1|-|TRBJ2-1
TGCGCCAGCAGCCCTGGAGCGAAATACCCTTACAATGAGCAGTTCTTC
CASSPGAKYPYNEQFF
>-|TRBV5-1|TRBD2|TRBJ2-1
TGCGCCAGCAGCGCCGACCCGGGACTAGCAAGGGAGCAGTTCTTC
CASSADPGLAREQFF
>few|TRBV5-1|-|TRBJ2-1
TGCGCCAGCCGGGACGCCAATGAGCAGTTCTTC
CASRDANEQFF
>-|TRBV6-6|TRBD1|TRBJ2-5
TGTGCCAGCAGTCCTCGGGACAGGGGGTTCGAGACCCAGTACTTC
CASSPRDRGFETQYF
>few|TRBV4-1|TRBD1|TRBJ2-5
TGCGCCAGCAGCCAAGGGCCGGGACAGGGGCCTCTGTTC
CASSQGPGQGPLF
>-|TRBV5-1|TRBD1|TRBJ1-2
TGCGCCAGCAGCTCATGGACAGGGGAAGACGGGAACTATGGCTACACCTTC
CASSSWTGEDGNYGYTF
>few|TRBV6-1|-|TRBJ2-1
TGTGCCAGCAGTGATTGGTGGGGGGCCGCGCAGTTCTTC
CASSDWWGAAQFF
>few|TRBV30|-|TRBJ2-7
TGTGCCTGGAGTGTCCTAACCTTGGGGGGCTTC
CAWSVLTLGGF
>many|TRBV4-1|-|TRBJ2-7
TGCGCCAGCAGCCAAGATGGGGGCAACGAGCAGTACTTC
CASSQDGGNEQYF